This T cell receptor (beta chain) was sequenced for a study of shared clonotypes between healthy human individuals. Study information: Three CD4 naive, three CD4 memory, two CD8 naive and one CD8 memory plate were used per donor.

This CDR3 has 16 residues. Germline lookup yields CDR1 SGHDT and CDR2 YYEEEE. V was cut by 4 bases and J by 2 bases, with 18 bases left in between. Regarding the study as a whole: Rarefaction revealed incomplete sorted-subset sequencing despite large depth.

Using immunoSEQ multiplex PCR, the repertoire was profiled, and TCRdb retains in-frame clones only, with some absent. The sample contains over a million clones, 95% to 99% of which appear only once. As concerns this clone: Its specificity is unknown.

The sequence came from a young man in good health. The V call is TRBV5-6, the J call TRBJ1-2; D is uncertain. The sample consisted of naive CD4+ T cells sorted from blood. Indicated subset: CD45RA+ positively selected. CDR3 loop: CASSNRRPPRNYGYTF. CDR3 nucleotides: TGTGCCAGCAGCAATAGACGCCCCCCTAGGAACTATGGCTACACCTTC.